These 29 T cell receptor beta chains were all obtained from the same sample, sequenced in a study of T cell responses to AZD1222 COVID-19 vaccine. The repertoire was sequenced with immunoSEQ multiplex PCR; TCRdb's copy has only in-frame clones and lacks some. The sample includes about 140,000 clones, 88% of them seen just once. The source was peripheral blood, collected 28 days after the second AZD1222 dose. The receptor source for this set is an adult who received the AZD1222 COVID-19 vaccine.

This sequence joins TRBV10-1 and TRBJ2-2; D remains unclear. The CDR3 has 13 amino acids. Germline V gene data show CDR1 as WNHNN and CDR2 as SYGVQD (reference sequence). Trimming pared 6 bases from V and 2 bases from J, leaving 7 bases between. For the CDR3, the DNA is TGCGCCAGCAGACGGGCAAACACCGGGGAGCTGTTTTTT. Protein sequence: CASRRANTGELFF.

The chain carries TRBV14 and TRBJ2-7, with no clear D. The germline gives CDR1 SGHDN, CDR2 FVKESK. The CDR3 has 12 amino acids. V was pared by 1 base and J by 5 bases, with 6 bases between. The CDR3 region is CASSQVPDEQYF. DNA of the CDR3: TGTGCCAGCAGCCAAGTCCCTGACGAGCAGTACTTC.

This chain links TRBV19 with TRBJ2-2; no firm D call. V dropped 9 bases and J dropped 3 bases, with 20 bases sitting between them. The V gene's germline CDR1 is LNHDA and CDR2 SQIVND (reference sequence). The CDR3 spans 16 residues. CDR3 sequence reads: CARKQPSRIYTGELFF. The CDR3 bases are TGTGCCAGAAAACAGCCCTCTCGCATCTACACCGGGGAGCTGTTTTTT.

The chain has TRBV5-4 and TRBJ1-2; D not certain. Germline V gene data show CDR1 as SGHNT and CDR2 as YYREEE (reference sequence). The CDR3 has 13 residues. V was pared by 5 bases and J by 0 bases, with 8 bases between. CDR3 sequence reads: CASRGSTNYGYTF. In DNA, the CDR3 is TGTGCCAGCAGAGGGAGCACTAACTATGGCTACACCTTC.

This chain links TRBV5-1 with TRBJ2-1; TRBD1 agrees at 10 bases. The ends lost 3 bases at V and 3 bases at J; junction bases unmatched: 6. Germline-derived CDR1 and CDR2 are SGHRS and YFSETQ. The CDR3 totals 16 residues. The CDR3 DNA follows: TGCGCCAGCAGCTCCGGGACAGGGGACGTCTACAATGAGCAGTTCTTC. Protein sequence: CASSSGTGDVYNEQFF.

The genes are TRBV27 and TRBJ2-7; maybe TRBD2 (6 bases). The germline V and J ends were trimmed by 5 bases and 2 bases, with 16 bases remaining between them. In germline, CDR1 is MNHEY, CDR2 SMNVEV (reference sequence). There are 15 residues in the CDR3. The CDR3 here is CASSPGLGEAYEQYF. The CDR3 nucleotides read TGTGCCAGCAGTCCGGGGCTGGGGGAGGCCTACGAGCAGTACTTC.

This chain connects TRBV5-1 to TRBJ2-7; 12 positions agree with TRBD1. This CDR3 has 15 amino acids. In germline, CDR1 is SGHRS, CDR2 YFSETQ. The V and J ends lost 0 bases and 5 bases, in that order; junction bases with no gene match: 3. Here the CDR3 reads CASSLDGTGGDEQYF. DNA for the CDR3: TGCGCCAGCAGCTTGGACGGGACAGGGGGCGACGAGCAGTACTTC.

J is TRBJ1-3 and V is TRBV30, with 7 nucleotides matching TRBD1. This CDR3 spans 14 amino acids. In germline, CDR1 is GTSNPN, CDR2 SVGIG (reference sequence). The V gene end was trimmed by 3 bases and the J gene end by 4 bases; junction bases not matched to a gene: 6. CDR3: CAWSLQGVGNTIYF. The CDR3 DNA is TGTGCCTGGAGCTTGCAGGGGGTCGGAAACACCATATATTTT.

This clone showed up just a few times. V gene TRBV7-8 combines with J gene TRBJ1-5; D is uncertain. With 5 bases removed from V and 4 bases from J, the gap between germline ends came to 6 bases. In germline, CDR1 is SGHVS, CDR2 FQNEAQ. CDR3 length equals 12 residues. This CDR3 reads CASSRPNQPQHF. The CDR3 DNA reads as TGTGCCAGCAGCCGTCCAAATCAGCCCCAGCATTTT.

This clone was recorded once. V and J are TRBV9 and TRBJ2-7; D is perhaps TRBD1 (6 bases). V lost 0 bases, J lost 0 bases, and 10 bases lay in between. Germline V CDR1 and CDR2: SGDLS, YYNGEE. CDR3 length: 15 residues. The CDR3 region has the DNA TGTGCCAGCAGCGTAGACCAGGGGCCCTCCTACGAGCAGTACTTC. This gives the protein CASSVDQGPSYEQYF.

The gene calls are TRBV9 and TRBJ1-2, with D perhaps matching TRBD1 (5 bases). Trimming took 4 bases from V and 1 from J, leaving 8 bases between them. This CDR3 is 13 amino acids long. The V gene's germline CDR1 is SGDLS and CDR2 YYNGEE. CDR3 DNA: TGTGCCAGCAGCCTCGACAGTAACTATGGCTACACCTTC. Protein product: CASSLDSNYGYTF.

The chain carries TRBV6-6 and TRBJ1-5; D is possibly TRBD1 (6 bases). From germline, CDR1 is MNHNY and CDR2 SVGAGI (reference sequence). The V gene lost 4 bases and the J gene lost 4 bases, with 8 bases spanning the gap. The CDR3 is 13 residues long. The CDR3 nucleotides read TGTGCCAGCAGTTGGGGGCAAAATCAGCCCCAGCATTTT. This gives the protein CASSWGQNQPQHF.

The J gene is TRBJ1-1, the V gene TRBV19; D possibly corresponds to TRBD1 (5 bases). This CDR3 has 15 residues. Germline CDR1 LNHDA, CDR2 SQIVND (reference sequence). The germline V and J ends were trimmed by 7 bases and 0 bases, with 15 bases remaining between them. The CDR3 nucleotides are TGTGCCAGTAAGGTCTGGGGGGAATTGAACACTGAAGCTTTCTTT. Its protein product is CASKVWGELNTEAFF.

This clone was seen just once. The V and J genes are TRBV5-5 and TRBJ2-7; D remains unclear. Germline values: CDR1 SGHKS, CDR2 YYEKEE (reference sequence). Deletions cut 0 bases from V and 4 bases from J, with 2 bases between. This CDR3 is 11 amino acids long. Here the CDR3 DNA reads TGTGCCAGCAGCTTGGGTTACGAGCAGTACTTC. Translating gives CASSLGYEQYF. Supplemented by reference TRBV5-5 and TRBJ2-7, the full variable domain reads DAGVTQSPTHLIKTRGQQVTLRCSPISGHKSVSWYQQVLGQGPQFIFQYYEKEERGRGNFPDRFSARQFPNYSSELNVNALLLGDSALYLCASSLGYEQYFGPGTRLTVT.

J is TRBJ1-3 and V is TRBV6-5, with D tentatively TRBD1 (6 bases). The CDR3 length is 14 residues. The ends were cut back, 8 bases at V and 5 bases at J, with 16 bases in the middle. Germline V gives CDR1 MNHEY, CDR2 SVGAGI. The CDR3 nucleotides read TGTGCCAGCTCCGAGGGGGTGAATAGAAACACCATATATTTT. Its translation: CASSEGVNRNTIYF.

The rearrangement uses TRBV6-5 and TRBJ1-5, with D possibly matching TRBD1 (6 bases). Germline CDR1 MNHEY, CDR2 SVGAGI. V dropped 10 bases and J dropped 1 base, with 8 bases sitting between them. This CDR3 comprises 12 residues. CDR3 loop: CATQGSNQPQHF. The CDR3 region has the DNA TGTGCCACGCAGGGGAGCAATCAGCCCCAGCATTTT.

The chain links TRBV19 to TRBJ2-7; tentatively, D is TRBD1 (6 bases). The V end lost 4 bases, the J end lost 2 bases, and 18 bases lay between the germline ends. Germline CDR1 and CDR2: LNHDA and SQIVND (reference sequence). This CDR3 has 16 residues. CDR3: CASSSAGTKAPYEQYF. CDR3 nucleotide sequence: TGTGCCAGTAGTAGCGCCGGGACAAAAGCCCCCTACGAGCAGTACTTC.

V usage is TRBV7-2 and J usage is TRBJ2-7, with 11 positions matching TRBD2. The CDR3 has 15 amino acids. V was pared by 5 bases and J by 2 bases, with 5 bases of the junction left unmatched. Germline V CDR1 and CDR2: SGHTA, FQGNSA. CDR3 amino acids: CASSPLAGGAYEQYF. DNA for the CDR3: TGTGCCAGCAGCCCGTTAGCGGGAGGGGCCTACGAGCAGTACTTC.

The genes are TRBV20-1 and TRBJ1-2; D is possibly TRBD1 (5 bases). With 5 bases removed from V and 8 bases from J, the gap between germline ends came to 9 bases. Germline V gene sequence: CDR1 DFQATT, CDR2 SNEGSKA (reference sequence). This CDR3 comprises 10 residues. CDR3 loop: CSASREGYTF. CDR3 DNA sequence: TGCAGTGCTTCCAGGGAAGGCTACACCTTC.

This chain joins TRBV19 and TRBJ1-4; D is unclear. The CDR3 has 15 residues. Germline CDR1 is LNHDA and CDR2 is SQIVND (reference sequence). Between the trimmed V and J ends, which lost 4 bases and 8 bases, there was a span of 17 bases. The CDR3 DNA is TGTGCCAGTAGTAGCTACACGCGCCCGTTGGAAAAACTGTTTTTT. Its translation: CASSSYTRPLEKLFF.

This chain joins TRBV6-5 and TRBJ1-2, with D perhaps TRBD1 (5 bases). CDR1 MNHEY and CDR2 SVGAGI come from the germline V gene. The CDR3 is 14 amino acids. Trimming took off 0 bases at V and 4 bases at J, with 9 bases between the two ends. CDR3: CASSYSGRVYGYTF. The CDR3 DNA reads as TGTGCCAGCAGTTACTCGGGCAGGGTCTATGGCTACACCTTC.

CDR3 sequence reads: CASTQGSGSYEQYF. CDR3 DNA sequence: TGTGCCAGTACCCAAGGCAGCGGTTCCTACGAGCAGTACTTC. The J gene is TRBJ2-7, the V gene TRBV19; D might be TRBD2 (5 bases). The CDR3 runs 14 residues. Germline lookup yields CDR1 LNHDA and CDR2 SQIVND (reference sequence). V gave up 7 bases and J gave up 1 base, with 14 bases separating them.

The genes are TRBV5-5 and TRBJ2-3; D remains unclear. Per the germline V gene, CDR1 is SGHKS and CDR2 is YYEKEE (reference sequence). V lost 4 bases and J 6 bases, leaving 12 bases between the germline ends. This CDR3 spans 13 amino acids. CDR3 protein: CASSLNLGDTQYF. DNA of the CDR3: TGTGCCAGCAGCCTCAACCTAGGCGATACGCAGTATTTT.

The chain couples TRBV11-2 to TRBJ2-7; no clear D. The CDR3 loop spans 15 amino acids. From germline, CDR1 is SGHAT and CDR2 FQNNGV. Deletions cut 0 bases from V and 2 bases from J, with 11 bases between. The CDR3 bases are TGTGCCAGCAGCTTAGATGGTGTCGGAGCCTACGAGCAGTACTTC. Its protein product is CASSLDGVGAYEQYF.

This chain joins TRBV6-1 and TRBJ1-3, with TRBD1 matching over 7 bases. Germline CDR1 is MNHNS and CDR2 is SASEGT. Germline trimming cut 3 bases from V and 4 bases from J; bases unmatched to any gene: 9. The CDR3 has 16 amino acids. This CDR3 reads CASSERTGDFGNTIYF. DNA of the CDR3: TGTGCCAGCAGTGAGCGTACAGGGGACTTCGGAAACACCATATATTTT.

The chain is built from TRBV13 and TRBJ1-2; TRBD1 aligns across 12 bases. Looked up from germline, CDR1 is PRHDT and CDR2 is FYEKMQ (reference sequence). With V trimmed by 0 bases and J by 6 bases, 2 bases remained unmatched. This CDR3 is built from 15 residues. The CDR3 loop reads CASSLGGTGGDGYTF. CDR3 in DNA: TGTGCCAGCAGCTTAGGTGGGACAGGGGGCGATGGCTACACCTTC.

The rearrangement joins TRBV7-6 to TRBJ2-5; D may be TRBD2 (6 bases). Germline V gene data show CDR1 as SGHVS and CDR2 as FNYEAQ. The CDR3 is 14 amino acids. V was trimmed by 5 bases and J by 1 base, leaving 11 bases between them. The DNA for the CDR3 is TGTGCCAGCAGCCAGGGACTTGGCCAAGAGACCCAGTACTTC. This codes for CASSQGLGQETQYF.

The J gene is TRBJ2-5, the V gene TRBV19; 8 nucleotides line up with TRBD1. With 6 bases clipped from V and 2 bases from J, the junction kept 2 bases outside the gene matches. The CDR3 length is 13 residues. Germline CDR1 LNHDA, CDR2 SQIVND (reference sequence). The CDR3 spells CASRGTGQETQYF. Written as DNA, the CDR3 is TGTGCCAGTAGGGGGACAGGACAAGAGACCCAGTACTTC.

The chain links TRBV25-1 to TRBJ2-3; D gene ambiguous. Germline lookup yields CDR1 MGHDK and CDR2 SYGVNS. With 1 base removed from V and 2 bases from J, the gap between germline ends came to 7 bases. The CDR3 runs 14 residues. This CDR3 is CASSESIDTDTQYF. DNA for the CDR3: TGTGCCAGCAGTGAATCTATTGACACAGATACGCAGTATTTT.